A single T cell receptor (beta chain) is shown here with its context. This sample is drawn from a study of blood T cell repertoires in COVID-19. This CDR3 is 15 amino acids long. Germline V CDR1 and CDR2: MNHNY, SVGAGI (reference sequence). V lost 5 bases, J lost 0 bases, and 3 bases stayed unmatched. This table comes from immunoSEQ multiplex PCR, and its TCRdb copy is limited to in-frame clones, with some not included. The sample yields fewer than 200,000 clones, under 85% seen once. The source material was peripheral blood. The chain joins TRBV6-6 to TRBJ2-4; 8 bases are shared with TRBD2. The receptor was isolated from a man in his 60s who had recovered from COVID-19. This CDR3 is CASSGGGIAKNIQYF. CDR3 in DNA: TGTGCCAGCAGTGGCGGGGGGATAGCCAAAAACATTCAGTACTTC.